This T cell receptor (beta chain) was sequenced for a study of T-cell reconstitution after alpha-beta-depleted transplantation in children. General observations from the study: One year after transplant, T-cell counts and diversity came mostly from newly produced T cells. Some patients showed high day-60 TCRbeta diversity, which derived from surviving recipient T cells and thymic progenitors.

This clonotype was counted a few times. Its antigen is undetermined. Using unique molecular identifiers, the investigators prepared the TCRbeta library. From the PCR reads, TCRdb called clonotypes with MiXCR, one entry per CDR3 protein. The profile covers more than 100,000 distinct CDR3 sequences, with under 30% appearing a single time and roughly a tenth taken by the ten largest. The CDR3 length is 11 residues. In germline, CDR1 is SEHNR, CDR2 FQNEAQ (reference sequence). The V gene end was trimmed by 11 bases and the J gene end by 5 bases; junction bases not matched to a gene: 6. V is TRBV7-9 and J is TRBJ2-7, with 7 bases fitting TRBD1. The sample here was PBMCs, mostly from graft donor cells, taken 180 days after TCRalphabeta/CD19-depleted stem cell transplant. The clonotype was recovered from a male patient aged 2-15 years who had a stem cell transplant for chronic granulomatous disease, so the T cells may come from the graft donor. In nucleotides, the CDR3 is TGTGCCGCACAGGGGTCGGACGAGCAGTACTTC. It translates to CAAQGSDEQYF.